Below, 6 T cell receptor beta chains from the same sample are listed, as sequenced in a study of T cells in Graves' hyperthyroidism and ophthalmopathy. Amplification of TCR beta CDR3 regions was performed using RNA transcripts as template. RT-PCR in the first round (using the HTBI primer set) targeted the TCR CDR3. Using its own MiXCR run on the multiplex PCR reads, TCRdb lists one record per CDR3 protein. The data contain fewer than 550,000 distinct CDR3 sequences, 15% to 18% of them singletons. Sequenced input: blood. The source is a young woman with Graves' hyperthyroidism.

There are many counts of this clonotype. The gene calls are TRBV20-1 and TRBJ1-1, with TRBD1 identical over 7 bases. V lost 0 bases to trimming and J lost 1 base; unmatched junction nucleotides: 8. Germline CDR1 is DFQATT and CDR2 is SNEGSKA (reference sequence). The CDR3 is 16 residues long. The CDR3 reads CSARDPLTGPNTEAFF. In nucleotides, the CDR3 is TGCAGTGCTAGAGATCCTTTGACAGGGCCGAACACTGAAGCTTTCTTT.

This clonotype was seen many times. The chain carries TRBV7-9 and TRBJ2-1; maybe TRBD2 (6 bases). The CDR3 consists of 15 residues. CDR1 is SEHNR, CDR2 FQNEAQ, per germline (reference sequence). Trimming removed 3 bases at V and 5 bases at J, with 14 bases between. The CDR3 DNA reads TGTGCCAGCAGCTTTGGGGGACTCCTAAACAATGAGCAGTTCTTC. Its translation is CASSFGGLLNNEQFF.

This clonotype has only a few counts. A junction end diverges from the germline sequence, so it may reflect a read error. The chain's CDR3 is CASSIDGQPGSF. For the CDR3, the DNA is TGCGCCAGCAGCATAGATGGACAGCCCGGGTCCTTC. J is TRBJ1-2 and V is TRBV5-1; possible D gene TRBD1, 6 bases. The germline gives CDR1 SGHRS, CDR2 YFSETQ. CDR3 length equals 12 residues.

This clonotype was counted ten times or more. The rearrangement links TRBV12-3 or TRBV12-4 to TRBJ1-2; TRBD1 aligns across 7 bases. The CDR3 consists of 14 residues. The ends lost 4 bases at V and 8 bases at J; junction bases unmatched: 10. The CDR3 sequence: CASSSPTGFNGYTF. CDR3 DNA: TGTGCCAGCAGTTCTCCGACAGGGTTTAACGGCTACACCTTC.

This clonotype was counted many times. The rearrangement links TRBV6-1 to TRBJ1-2; 12 nucleotides line up with TRBD1. CDR3 length: 14 residues. The germline CDR1 and CDR2 sequences are MNHNS and SASEGT. J was trimmed by 6 bases and V by 7 bases; bases with no gene match: 6. The CDR3 is CASTFGTGGDGYTF. The CDR3 bases are TGTGCCAGCACCTTCGGGACAGGGGGCGATGGCTACACCTTC.

This clonotype was seen ten or more times. The gene calls are TRBV12-3 or TRBV12-4 and TRBJ1-1; unclear D gene. Deletions cut 6 bases from V and 1 base from J, with 12 bases between. The CDR3 runs 14 residues. The CDR3 DNA reads as TGTGCCAGCAGACGGACTGCCCCGAACACTGAAGCTTTCTTT. This sequence encodes CASRRTAPNTEAFF.